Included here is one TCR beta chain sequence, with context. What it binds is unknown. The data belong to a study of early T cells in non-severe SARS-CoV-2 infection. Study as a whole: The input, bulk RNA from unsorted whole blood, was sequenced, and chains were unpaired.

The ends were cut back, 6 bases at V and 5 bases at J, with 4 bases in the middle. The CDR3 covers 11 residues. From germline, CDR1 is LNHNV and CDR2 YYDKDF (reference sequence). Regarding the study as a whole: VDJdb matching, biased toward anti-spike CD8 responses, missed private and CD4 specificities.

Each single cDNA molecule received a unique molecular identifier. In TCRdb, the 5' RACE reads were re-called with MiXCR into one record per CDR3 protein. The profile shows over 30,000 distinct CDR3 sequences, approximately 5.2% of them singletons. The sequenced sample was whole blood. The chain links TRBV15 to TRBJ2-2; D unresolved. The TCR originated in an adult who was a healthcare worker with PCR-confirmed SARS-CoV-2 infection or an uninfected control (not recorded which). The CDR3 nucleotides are TGTGCCACCAGTGCGACCGGGGAGCTGTTTTTT. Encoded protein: CATSATGELFF.